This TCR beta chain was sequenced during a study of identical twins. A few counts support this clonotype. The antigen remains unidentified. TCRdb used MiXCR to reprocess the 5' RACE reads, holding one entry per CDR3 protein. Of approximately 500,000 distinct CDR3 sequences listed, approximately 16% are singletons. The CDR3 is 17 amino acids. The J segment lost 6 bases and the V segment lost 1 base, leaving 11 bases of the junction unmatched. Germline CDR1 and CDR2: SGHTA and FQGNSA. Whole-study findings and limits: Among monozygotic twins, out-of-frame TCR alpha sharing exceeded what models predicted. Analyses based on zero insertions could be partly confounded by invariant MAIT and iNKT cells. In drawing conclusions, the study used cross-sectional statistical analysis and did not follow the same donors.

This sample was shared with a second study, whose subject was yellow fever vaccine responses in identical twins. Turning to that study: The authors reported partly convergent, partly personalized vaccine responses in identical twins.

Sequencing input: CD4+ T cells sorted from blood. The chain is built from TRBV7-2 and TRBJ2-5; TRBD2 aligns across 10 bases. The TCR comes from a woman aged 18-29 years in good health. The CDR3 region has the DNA TGTGCCAGCAGCTTAGTGGGGGCTAGCGGGAGCCTTAAGACCCAGTACTTC. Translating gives CASSLVGASGSLKTQYF. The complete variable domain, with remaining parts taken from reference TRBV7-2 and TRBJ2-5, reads GAGVSQSPSNKVTEKGKDVELRCDPISGHTALYWYRQSLGQGLEFLIYFQGNSAPDKSGLPSDRFSAERTGGSVSTLTIQRTQQEDSAVYLCASSLVGASGSLKTQYFGPGTRLLVL.